These 16 T cell receptor beta chains came from one sample sequenced in a study of blood T cell repertoires in COVID-19. Repertoires were generated with immunoSEQ multiplex PCR, while TCRdb's copy carries only in-frame clones and drops some. The data contain about 140,000 clones, almost 80% of them seen just once; the ten biggest clones take up around 9.9%. The material sequenced was peripheral blood. These receptors came from a man between 60 and 70 years old who had recovered from COVID-19.

V usage is TRBV27 and J usage is TRBJ2-1; 12 positions match TRBD2. Germline V gives CDR1 MNHEY, CDR2 SMNVEV (reference sequence). This CDR3 contains 15 residues. Trimming took 3 bases from V and 10 from J; bases not matched to a gene: 7. The CDR3 DNA reads as TGTGCCAGCAGTTTGGTCCTAGCGGGAGGGACAGAGCAGTTCTTC. Residues: CASSLVLAGGTEQFF.

V gene TRBV18 combines with J gene TRBJ1-4, with 11 nucleotides matching TRBD1. V trimming: 3 bases; J trimming: 8 bases; junction bases outside the gene matches: 5. The CDR3 sequence is 15 residues long. From germline, CDR1 is KGHSH and CDR2 LQKENI. The CDR3 sequence is CASSPMGQGGEKLFF. In DNA form, the CDR3 reads TGTGCCAGCTCACCGATGGGACAGGGGGGCGAAAAACTGTTTTTT.

The rearrangement joins TRBV6-6 to TRBJ2-7; no definite D call. The CDR3 is 13 residues long. From germline, CDR1 is MNHNY and CDR2 SVGAGI (reference sequence). V dropped 7 bases and J dropped 3 bases, with 13 bases sitting between them. CDR3 residues: CASTFELIYEQYF. The CDR3 nucleotides are TGTGCCAGCACCTTTGAGCTGATCTACGAGCAGTACTTC.

This CDR3 is CASTTGRDRNEQYF. Here the CDR3 DNA reads TGTGCCAGCACCACAGGCCGGGACAGAAACGAGCAGTACTTC. The rearrangement joins TRBV6-5 to TRBJ2-7; 7 bases align to TRBD1. This CDR3 has 14 residues. The junction had 11 bases not matched to a gene; V was cut back by 7 bases and J by 5 bases. The germline V gene has CDR1 MNHEY and CDR2 SVGAGI.

V is TRBV12-3 or TRBV12-4 and J is TRBJ2-2; D uncertain. V lost 2 bases, J lost 4 bases, and 5 bases lay in between. The CDR3 is 13 residues long. CDR3 loop: CASSLRVTGELFF. The DNA for the CDR3 is TGTGCCAGCAGTTTAAGAGTCACCGGGGAGCTGTTTTTT.

This chain uses TRBV5-1 with TRBJ2-1; TRBD1 is a possible D gene (5 bases). Germline CDR1 is SGHRS and CDR2 is YFSETQ. V lost 3 bases and J 6 bases, leaving 16 bases between the germline ends. CDR3 length: 15 residues. The CDR3 region is CASSSRQGTFNEQFF. The CDR3 DNA reads as TGCGCCAGCAGCTCCCGCCAGGGAACTTTCAATGAGCAGTTCTTC.

The genes are TRBV15 and TRBJ2-7, with 8 bases that match TRBD2. Germline V gene lookup returns CDR1 LNHNV and CDR2 YYDKDF (reference sequence). There are 16 residues in the CDR3. V shed 1 base, J shed 3 bases, and the junction held 8 bases outside the gene matches. The CDR3 reads CATSRATGGKGYEQYF. CDR3 DNA sequence: TGTGCCACCAGCAGAGCCACGGGGGGGAAGGGCTACGAGCAGTACTTC.

The chain couples TRBV13 to TRBJ2-3, with TRBD1 identical over 8 bases. Trimming removed 4 bases from V and 2 bases from J; junction bases left unmatched: 11. Per the germline V gene, CDR1 is PRHDT and CDR2 is FYEKMQ (reference sequence). The CDR3 spans 17 residues. As DNA, the CDR3 is TGTGCCAGCAGCTCCAAAAAAGGACAGGGATCCACAGATACGCAGTATTTT. Translating it yields CASSSKKGQGSTDTQYF.

This rearrangement joins TRBV9 to TRBJ2-7, with D possibly TRBD2 on 5 matching bases. CDR3 length equals 15 residues. Trimming stripped 0 bases from V and 7 bases from J, with 17 bases between. Germline values: CDR1 SGDLS, CDR2 YYNGEE. This CDR3 is CASSVDGSADKEQYF. CDR3 nucleotide sequence: TGTGCCAGCAGCGTAGACGGTAGCGCGGATAAAGAGCAGTACTTC.

The V call is TRBV7-2, the J call TRBJ2-1, with 13 bases aligning to TRBD2. The V gene's germline CDR1 is SGHTA and CDR2 FQGNSA. The CDR3 is 16 amino acids. After removal of 5 bases from V and 6 bases from J, the junction contained 7 bases not matched to a gene. The CDR3 loop is CASSGSGLAGINEQFF. CDR3 nucleotide sequence: TGTGCCAGCAGCGGATCGGGACTAGCGGGAATCAATGAGCAGTTCTTC.

V is TRBV5-5 and J is TRBJ2-1; perhaps TRBD2 as D (6 bases). Trimming removed 4 bases from V and 0 bases from J, with 17 bases in between. CDR3 size: 17 residues. The germline V gene has CDR1 SGHKS and CDR2 YYEKEE (reference sequence). The CDR3, as DNA: TGTGCCAGCAGCCACTCGGGACTCCGGAGCTCCTACAATGAGCAGTTCTTC. Its translation is CASSHSGLRSSYNEQFF.

J is TRBJ2-5 and V is TRBV3-1 (or the pseudogene TRBV3-2), with a tentative D call TRBD1 (5 bases). Trimming cost V 0 bases and J 7 bases, with 12 bases left between them. Germline lookup yields CDR1 LGHDT and CDR2 YNNKEL (reference sequence). The length of the CDR3 is 14 residues. CDR3 sequence (DNA): TGTGCCAGCAGCCAAGATAAGGGGATTGGGACCCAGTACTTC. This encodes CASSQDKGIGTQYF.

The rearrangement joins TRBV7-2 to TRBJ1-2; TRBD1 might be the D (6 bases). Trimming took off 5 bases at V and 6 bases at J, with 19 bases between the two ends. The CDR3 contains 15 residues. CDR1 is SGHTA and CDR2 is FQGNSA in the germline V gene. CDR3 protein: CASSLNPAGVDGYTF. The CDR3 coding sequence is TGTGCCAGCAGCCTTAATCCGGCAGGGGTTGATGGCTACACCTTC.

The chain carries TRBV14 and TRBJ2-3; 10 bases agree with TRBD2. V was clipped by 11 bases and J by 6 bases; unmatched bases: 11. This CDR3 spans 14 amino acids. The germline V gene has CDR1 SGHDN and CDR2 FVKESK. Here the CDR3 reads CALKRGGPVDTQYF. Written as DNA, the CDR3 is TGTGCCCTCAAGCGGGGGGGGCCGGTGGATACGCAGTATTTT.

The rearrangement links TRBV3-1 (or the pseudogene TRBV3-2) to TRBJ1-6; the D gene is possibly TRBD1 (6 bases). CDR1 and CDR2 (germline): LGHDT, YNNKEL (reference sequence). Trimming removed 1 base at V and 6 bases at J, with 13 bases between. The CDR3 totals 16 residues. The DNA for the CDR3 is TGTGCCAGCAGCCAAGCCGGAACAGGGACTAATTCACCCCTCCACTTT. This sequence encodes CASSQAGTGTNSPLHF.

The genes are TRBV28 and TRBJ1-1; no firm D call. V lost 2 bases to trimming and J lost 5 bases, with 12 bases between them. The CDR3 runs to 14 residues. Germline V CDR1 and CDR2: MDHEN, SYDVKM. The CDR3 sequence is CASSLIASGTEAFF. CDR3 bases: TGTGCCAGCAGTTTAATAGCTTCGGGGACTGAAGCTTTCTTT.